The clone carrying this T cell receptor (beta chain) was recorded many times. Its matching antigen is unknown. V was clipped by 7 bases and J by 5 bases; unmatched bases: 1. The CDR3 runs 11 residues. Germline values: CDR1 MNHNS, CDR2 SASEGT. TCRdb passed the reads through MiXCR, listing each CDR3 protein once. The sample carries around 550,000 distinct CDR3 sequences, about 26% recorded once. The data are from a study of T cell repertoires in cytomegalovirus infection. Background on the study: A matching HLA type, together with CMV infection, was signaled by public TCR beta signatures.

Study-wide findings and caveats: In two of eight donors, the top clonotype was HLA-C-restricted CMV-specific.

The source material was PBMCs. This sequence was found in a human donor in good health (CMV status not recorded). Some clones in this sample may be carry-over from other donors' samples. This chain uses TRBV6-1 with TRBJ1-1; 7 nucleotides line up with TRBD1. The DNA of the CDR3 is TGTGCCAGCAAGGGACAGACTGAAGCTTTCTTT. Protein product: CASKGQTEAFF.